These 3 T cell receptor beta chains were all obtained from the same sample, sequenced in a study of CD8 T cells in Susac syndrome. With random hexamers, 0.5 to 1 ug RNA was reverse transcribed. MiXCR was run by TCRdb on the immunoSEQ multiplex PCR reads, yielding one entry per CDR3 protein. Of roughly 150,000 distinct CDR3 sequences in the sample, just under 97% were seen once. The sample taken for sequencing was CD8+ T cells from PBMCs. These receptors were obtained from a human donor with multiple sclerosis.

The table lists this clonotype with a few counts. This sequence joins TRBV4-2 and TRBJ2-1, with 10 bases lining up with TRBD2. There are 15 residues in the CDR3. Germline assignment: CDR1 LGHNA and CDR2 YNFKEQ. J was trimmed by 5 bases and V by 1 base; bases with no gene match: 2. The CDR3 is CASSQGTSGDNEQFF. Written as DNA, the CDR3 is TGTGCCAGCAGCCAAGGGACTAGCGGCGACAATGAGCAGTTCTTC.

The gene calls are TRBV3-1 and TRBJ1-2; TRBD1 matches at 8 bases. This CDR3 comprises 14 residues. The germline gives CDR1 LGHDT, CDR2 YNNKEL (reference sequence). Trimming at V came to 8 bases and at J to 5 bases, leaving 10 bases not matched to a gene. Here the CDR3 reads CASAWDRQKYGYTF. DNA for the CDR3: TGTGCCAGCGCATGGGACAGGCAGAAATATGGCTACACCTTC.

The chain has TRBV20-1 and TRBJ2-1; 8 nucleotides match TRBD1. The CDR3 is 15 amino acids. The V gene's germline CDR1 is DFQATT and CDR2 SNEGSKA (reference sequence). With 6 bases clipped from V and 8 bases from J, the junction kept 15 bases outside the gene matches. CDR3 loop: CSAKPAGGLFYEQFF. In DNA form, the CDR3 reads TGCAGTGCCAAGCCGGCAGGGGGCCTTTTCTATGAGCAGTTCTTC.